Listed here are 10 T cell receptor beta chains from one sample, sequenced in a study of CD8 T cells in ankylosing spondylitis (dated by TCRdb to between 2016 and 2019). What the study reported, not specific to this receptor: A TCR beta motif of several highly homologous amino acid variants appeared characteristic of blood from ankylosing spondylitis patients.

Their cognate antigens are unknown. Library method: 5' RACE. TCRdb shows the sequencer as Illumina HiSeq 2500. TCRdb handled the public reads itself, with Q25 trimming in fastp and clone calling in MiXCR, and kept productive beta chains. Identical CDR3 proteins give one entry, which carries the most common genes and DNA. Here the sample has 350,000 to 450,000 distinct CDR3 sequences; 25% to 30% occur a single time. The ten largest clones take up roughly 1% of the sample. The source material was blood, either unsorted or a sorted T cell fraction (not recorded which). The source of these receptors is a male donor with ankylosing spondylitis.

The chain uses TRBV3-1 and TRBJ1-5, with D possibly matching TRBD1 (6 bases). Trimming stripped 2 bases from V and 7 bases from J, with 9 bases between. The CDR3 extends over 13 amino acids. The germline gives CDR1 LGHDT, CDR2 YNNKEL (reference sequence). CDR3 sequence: CASSQTGTQPQHF. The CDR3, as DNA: TGTGCCAGCAGCCAAACAGGGACCCAGCCCCAGCATTTT.

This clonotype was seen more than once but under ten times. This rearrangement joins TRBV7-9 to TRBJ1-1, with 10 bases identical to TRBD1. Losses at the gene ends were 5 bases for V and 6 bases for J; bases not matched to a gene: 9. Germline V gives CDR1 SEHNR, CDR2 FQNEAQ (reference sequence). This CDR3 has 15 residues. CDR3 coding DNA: TGTGCCAGCAGCCCCCGACAGGGGGCGCGAGCTGAAGCTTTCTTT. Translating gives CASSPRQGARAEAFF.

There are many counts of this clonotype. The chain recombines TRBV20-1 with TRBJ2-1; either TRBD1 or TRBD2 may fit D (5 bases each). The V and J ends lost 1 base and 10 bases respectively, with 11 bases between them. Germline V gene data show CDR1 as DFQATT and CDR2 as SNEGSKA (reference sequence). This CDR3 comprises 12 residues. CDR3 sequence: CSARGGDWEQFF. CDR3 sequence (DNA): TGCAGTGCTAGAGGAGGGGATTGGGAGCAGTTCTTC.

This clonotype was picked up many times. CDR3 in amino acids: CSARDGAEGYKNIQYF. The CDR3 nucleotides read TGCAGTGCTAGAGATGGCGCGGAGGGTTACAAAAACATTCAGTACTTC. The chain is built from TRBV20-1 and TRBJ2-4; the D gene is possibly TRBD2 (6 bases). The germline gives CDR1 DFQATT, CDR2 SNEGSKA (reference sequence). CDR3 length equals 16 residues. The V end was cut by 0 bases, the J end by 3 bases, with 15 bases between.

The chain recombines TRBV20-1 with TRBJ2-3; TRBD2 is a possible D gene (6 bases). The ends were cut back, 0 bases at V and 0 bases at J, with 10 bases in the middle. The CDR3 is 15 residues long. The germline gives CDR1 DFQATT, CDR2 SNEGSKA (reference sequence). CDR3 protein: CSARDGSGSTDTQYF. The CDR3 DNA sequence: TGCAGTGCTAGAGATGGGAGCGGGAGCACAGATACGCAGTATTTT.

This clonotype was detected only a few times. Written as DNA, the CDR3 is TGTGCCAGCAGTTTCCAGGGGGCGGGCACCGGGGAGCTGTTTTTT. This gives the protein CASSFQGAGTGELFF. V and J are TRBV12-3 or TRBV12-4 and TRBJ2-2; 8 nucleotides match TRBD1. This CDR3 has 15 amino acids. V lost 3 bases, J lost 4 bases, and 4 bases stayed unmatched.

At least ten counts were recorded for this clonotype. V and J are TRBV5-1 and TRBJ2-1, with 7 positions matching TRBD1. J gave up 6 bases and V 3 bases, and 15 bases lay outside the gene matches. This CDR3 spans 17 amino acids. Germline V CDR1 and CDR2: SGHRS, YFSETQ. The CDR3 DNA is TGCGCCAGCAGCTCCATAAAACAGGGGCGAATGGCCAATGAGCAGTTCTTC. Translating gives CASSSIKQGRMANEQFF.

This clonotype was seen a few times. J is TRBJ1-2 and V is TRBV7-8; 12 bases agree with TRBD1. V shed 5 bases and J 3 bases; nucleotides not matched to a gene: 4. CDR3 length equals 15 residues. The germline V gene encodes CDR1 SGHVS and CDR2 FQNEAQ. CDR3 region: CASSKGTGGDYGYTF. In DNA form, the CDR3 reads TGTGCCAGCAGCAAGGGGACAGGGGGCGACTATGGCTACACCTTC.

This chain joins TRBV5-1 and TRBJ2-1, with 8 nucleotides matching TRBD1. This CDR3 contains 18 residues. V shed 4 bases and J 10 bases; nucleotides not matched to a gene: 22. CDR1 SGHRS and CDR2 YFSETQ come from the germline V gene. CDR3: CASSPGQGARVQEAEQFF. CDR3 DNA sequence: TGCGCCAGCAGCCCCGGACAGGGCGCCAGAGTTCAGGAAGCCGAGCAGTTCTTC.

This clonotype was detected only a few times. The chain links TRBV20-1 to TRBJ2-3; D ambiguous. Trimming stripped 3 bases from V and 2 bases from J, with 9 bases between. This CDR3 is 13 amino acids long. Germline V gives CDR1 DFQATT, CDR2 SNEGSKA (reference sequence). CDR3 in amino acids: CSASPEPTDTQYF. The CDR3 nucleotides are TGCAGTGCTAGTCCGGAGCCCACAGATACGCAGTATTTT.